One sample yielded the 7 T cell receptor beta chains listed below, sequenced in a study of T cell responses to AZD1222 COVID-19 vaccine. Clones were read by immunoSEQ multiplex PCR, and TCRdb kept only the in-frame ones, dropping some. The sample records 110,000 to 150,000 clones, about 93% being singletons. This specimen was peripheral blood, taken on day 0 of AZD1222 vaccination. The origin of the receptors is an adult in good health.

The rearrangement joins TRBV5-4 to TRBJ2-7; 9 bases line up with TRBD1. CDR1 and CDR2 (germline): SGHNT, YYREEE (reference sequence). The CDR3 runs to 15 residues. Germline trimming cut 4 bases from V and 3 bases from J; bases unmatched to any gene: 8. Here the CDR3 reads CASSPGTGTVYEQYF. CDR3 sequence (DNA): TGTGCCAGCAGCCCAGGGACAGGGACTGTCTACGAGCAGTACTTC. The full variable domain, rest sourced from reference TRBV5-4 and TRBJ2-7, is ETGVTQSPTHLIKTRGQQVTLRCSSQSGHNTVSWYQQALGQGPQFIFQYYREEENGRGNFPPRFSGLQFPNYSSELNVNALELDDSALYLCASSPGTGTVYEQYFGPGTRLTVT.

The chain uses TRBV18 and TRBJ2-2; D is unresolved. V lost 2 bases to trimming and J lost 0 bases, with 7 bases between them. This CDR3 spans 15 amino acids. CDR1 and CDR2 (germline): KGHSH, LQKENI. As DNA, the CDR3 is TGTGCCAGCTCACCAAGTACAGCGAACACCGGGGAGCTGTTTTTT. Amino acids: CASSPSTANTGELFF. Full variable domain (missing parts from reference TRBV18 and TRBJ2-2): NAGVMQNPRHLVRRRGQEARLRCSPMKGHSHVYWYRQLPEEGLKFMVYLQKENIIDESGMPKERFSAEFPKEGPSILRIQQVVRGDSAAYFCASSPSTANTGELFFGEGSRLTVL.

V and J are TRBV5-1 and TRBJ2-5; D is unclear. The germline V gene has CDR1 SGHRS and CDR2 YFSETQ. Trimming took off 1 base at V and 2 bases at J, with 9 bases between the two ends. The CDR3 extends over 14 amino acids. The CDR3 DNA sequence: TGCGCCAGCAGCTTGTCGAGTTTTCAAGAGACCCAGTACTTC. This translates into CASSLSSFQETQYF.

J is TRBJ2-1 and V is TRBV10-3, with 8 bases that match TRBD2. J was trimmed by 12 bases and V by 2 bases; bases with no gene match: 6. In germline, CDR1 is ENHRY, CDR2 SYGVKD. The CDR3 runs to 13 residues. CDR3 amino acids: CAISEVGTRGQFF. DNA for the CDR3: TGTGCCATCAGTGAGGTTGGGACTAGGGGGCAGTTCTTC.

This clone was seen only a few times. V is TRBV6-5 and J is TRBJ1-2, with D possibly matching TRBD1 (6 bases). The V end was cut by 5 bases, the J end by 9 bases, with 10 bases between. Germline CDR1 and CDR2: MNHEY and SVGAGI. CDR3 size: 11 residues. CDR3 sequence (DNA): TGTGCCAGCAGTAGGGGACACCGCTACACCTTC. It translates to CASSRGHRYTF.

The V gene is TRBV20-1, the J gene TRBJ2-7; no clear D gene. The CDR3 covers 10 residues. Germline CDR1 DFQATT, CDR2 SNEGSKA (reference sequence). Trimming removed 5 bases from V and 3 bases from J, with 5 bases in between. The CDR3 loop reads CSAWDYEQYF. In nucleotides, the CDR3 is TGCAGTGCTTGGGACTACGAGCAGTACTTC.

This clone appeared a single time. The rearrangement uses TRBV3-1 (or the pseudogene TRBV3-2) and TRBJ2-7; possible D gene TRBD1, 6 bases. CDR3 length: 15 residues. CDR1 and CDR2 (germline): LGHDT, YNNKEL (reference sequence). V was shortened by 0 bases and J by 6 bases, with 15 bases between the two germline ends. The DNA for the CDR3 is TGTGCCAGCAGCCAAGATAGGACAGTTACGTCCGAGCAGTACTTC. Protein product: CASSQDRTVTSEQYF.